This entry is about one TCR beta chain. The CDR3 loop spans 14 amino acids. Germline-derived CDR1 and CDR2 are MNHEY and SVGAGI. The V gene lost 7 bases and the J gene lost 2 bases, with 12 bases spanning the gap. Participant-given clinical history determined each cohort assignment. The sample originates from a study of blood T cell repertoires in COVID-19. Study in general: Some COVID-19 samples were acute and others convalescent; all came from the United States, Italy and Spain. Sources were T cells, B-cell-depleted T cells, or PBMCs; the material itself was cDNA or gDNA.

In the original workflow: Reference gene primers were amplified, and this amplification served to estimate nucleated cell counts. Assay used: immunoSEQ multiplex PCR; TCRdb lists only in-frame clones, some missing. V and J calls and clone size follow that table, whereas D and trimming were derived from the DNA. The table shows some 300,000 clones, with nearly 90% occurring only once. Material for sequencing was PBMCs or T cells enriched from blood (not recorded which). The sequence came from a woman aged 18-30 years with acute COVID-19. The V gene is TRBV6-5, the J gene TRBJ2-1; possible D gene TRBD2, 5 bases. CDR3 sequence reads: CASITSLAYNEQFF. CDR3 bases: TGTGCCAGCATTACTAGTCTGGCCTACAATGAGCAGTTCTTC.